Below, 19 T cell receptor beta chains from the same sample are listed, as sequenced in a study of CD8+ T cells in alopecia areata. As the sequencing template, cDNA was produced by extracting RNA and reverse transcribing it. Libraries were prepared by immunoSEQ multiplex PCR; TCRdb keeps only in-frame clonotypes and omits some of them. The sample lists roughly 220,000 clones, approximately 70% occurring once. Treatment described: oral pan-JAK inhibitor, 5-10 mg twice daily. The sequencing used CD4+ T cells sorted from blood, collected at week 44, from a patient treated with tofacitinib. The receptors were gathered from a human donor with alopecia areata.

The chain links TRBV27 to TRBJ2-3, with D uncertain. Germline-derived CDR1 and CDR2 are MNHEY and SMNVEV (reference sequence). The CDR3 has 14 amino acids. V gave up 0 bases and J gave up 4 bases, with 8 bases separating them. Here the CDR3 reads CASSLSYLADTQYF. CDR3 DNA sequence: TGTGCCAGCAGTTTATCGTACCTGGCAGATACGCAGTATTTT.

This clone appeared a few times. Distinct nucleotide sequences in the sample also encode this CDR3. V and J are TRBV29-1 and TRBJ2-7; D gene ambiguous. Germline CDR1 is SQVTM and CDR2 is ANQGSEA. This CDR3 has 12 residues. V was trimmed by 4 bases and J by 2 bases, leaving 9 bases between them. CDR3 amino acids: CSVGVGPYEQYF. In DNA, the CDR3 is TGCAGCGTTGGTGTCGGTCCCTACGAGCAGTACTTC.

The chain is built from TRBV5-6 and TRBJ1-2, with 8 bases fitting TRBD1. This CDR3 is built from 15 residues. Germline assignment: CDR1 SGHDT and CDR2 YYEEEE. V lost 4 bases, J lost 8 bases, and 13 bases stayed unmatched. The CDR3 loop reads CASSPLTDRGGGYTF. Here the CDR3 DNA reads TGTGCCAGCAGCCCACTAACTGACAGGGGAGGAGGCTACACCTTC.

This clone was observed a few times. This rearrangement joins TRBV2 to TRBJ2-5, with a weak D call TRBD1 (6 bases). Trimming shortened V by 8 bases and J by 5 bases, and 21 bases separated the two germline ends. The CDR3 is 15 residues long. Germline V gives CDR1 SNHLY, CDR2 FYNNEI. The CDR3 DNA follows: TGTGCCAGCCAGGACAGCCCCTCGGGTGTGGAGACCCAGTACTTC. Encoded protein: CASQDSPSGVETQYF.

V gene TRBV2 combines with J gene TRBJ2-1, with TRBD1 matching over 10 bases. The CDR3 length is 14 residues. Germline CDR1 is SNHLY and CDR2 is FYNNEI. V lost 8 bases and J lost 5; bases outside the gene matches: 6. As DNA, the CDR3 is TGTGCCAGCGTCGACAGGGGGCCGAACAATGAGCAGTTCTTC. Translation gives CASVDRGPNNEQFF.

The chain uses TRBV27 and TRBJ2-2, with 8 bases lining up with TRBD2. The CDR3 extends over 16 amino acids. V lost 6 bases and J lost 3; bases outside the gene matches: 9. From germline, CDR1 is MNHEY and CDR2 SMNVEV (reference sequence). Written as DNA, the CDR3 is TGTGCCAGCAGCGTGTTGGGCGGGGGGTACACCGGGGAGCTGTTTTTT. Its protein is CASSVLGGGYTGELFF.

The sample holds one count of this clone. The J gene is TRBJ1-2, the V gene TRBV29-1; no clear D gene. Trimming pared 5 bases from V and 4 bases from J, leaving 11 bases between. CDR1 is SQVTM, CDR2 ANQGSEA, per germline. The CDR3 extends over 12 amino acids. This CDR3 is CSVIGSFYGYTF. The CDR3 DNA reads TGCAGCGTTATTGGCAGTTTCTATGGCTACACCTTC.

This chain links TRBV5-5 with TRBJ1-5; perhaps TRBD1 as D (5 bases). Trimming cost V 4 bases and J 5 bases, with 10 bases left between them. Germline assignment: CDR1 SGHKS and CDR2 YYEKEE (reference sequence). This CDR3 contains 13 residues. CDR3 nucleotide sequence: TGTGCCAGCAGCCAGACAGAATATCAGCCCCAGCATTTT. Translating it yields CASSQTEYQPQHF. Full variable domain (rest looked up from reference TRBV5-5 and TRBJ1-5): DAGVTQSPTHLIKTRGQQVTLRCSPISGHKSVSWYQQVLGQGPQFIFQYYEKEERGRGNFPDRFSARQFPNYSSELNVNALLLGDSALYLCASSQTEYQPQHFGDGTRLSIL.

This clone was counted a few times. The rearrangement joins TRBV4-3 to TRBJ2-1; tentative D call: TRBD2 (6 bases). Trimming removed 4 bases from V and 10 bases from J, with 14 bases in between. Per germline, CDR1 LGHNA and CDR2 YSLEER. The length of the CDR3 is 13 residues. CDR3 in DNA: TGCGCCAGCAGCCGCGGGATGATGGGGGAGCAGTTCTTC. It translates to CASSRGMMGEQFF.

The rearrangement uses TRBV2 and TRBJ2-2; TRBD1 or TRBD2 may be the D gene (5 bases each). CDR3 size: 14 residues. The germline CDR1 and CDR2 sequences are SNHLY and FYNNEI. V was clipped by 2 bases and J by 4 bases, with 8 bases between them. The CDR3 DNA reads as TGTGCCAGCAGTGAATGGGGGACCACCGGGGAGCTGTTTTTT. Translation gives CASSEWGTTGELFF.

In its sample, this clone was seen a few times. The chain recombines TRBV7-2 with TRBJ1-5; D ambiguous. Germline loops: CDR1 SGHTA, CDR2 FQGNSA. This CDR3 region has 15 residues. Trimming pared 5 bases from V and 5 bases from J, leaving 16 bases between. The CDR3 protein is CASSQNPDPHQPQHF. CDR3 in DNA: TGTGCCAGCAGCCAGAACCCAGATCCCCATCAGCCCCAGCATTTT.

The chain has TRBV10-2 and TRBJ1-2; maybe TRBD1 (5 bases). Looked up from germline, CDR1 is WSHSY and CDR2 is SAAADI. The CDR3 runs to 13 residues. Trimming stripped 5 bases from V and 3 bases from J, with 10 bases between. CDR3 nucleotides: TGCGCCAGCAGTTCCGGGGCCTACTATGGCTACACCTTC. Its translation: CASSSGAYYGYTF.

The V gene is TRBV27, the J gene TRBJ1-4; D perhaps matches TRBD1 (6 bases). V was pared by 10 bases and J by 10 bases, with 19 bases between. Germline values: CDR1 MNHEY, CDR2 SMNVEV (reference sequence). This CDR3 contains 13 residues. The CDR3 DNA reads as TGTGCCACCCGACTCAAACAGGGTGCAAAACTGTTTTTT. This codes for CATRLKQGAKLFF.

This chain joins TRBV28 and TRBJ2-7; tentatively, D is TRBD1 (5 bases). CDR3 length: 14 residues. The V end was cut by 3 bases, the J end by 0 bases, with 9 bases between. Per the germline V gene, CDR1 is MDHEN and CDR2 is SYDVKM. The CDR3 DNA is TGTGCCAGCAGTTTGGACATCCTCTCCTACGAGCAGTACTTC. It yields the protein CASSLDILSYEQYF.

The genes are TRBV15 and TRBJ1-2, with D maybe TRBD1 (5 bases). The germline CDR1 and CDR2 sequences are LNHNV and YYDKDF (reference sequence). This CDR3 has 16 residues. The V end lost 1 base, the J end lost 4 bases, and 16 bases lay between the germline ends. CDR3 DNA sequence: TGTGCCACCAGCAGAGTACCACAGGCCCCCCTCTATGGCTACACCTTC. Translating gives CATSRVPQAPLYGYTF.

This chain's CDR3 is CASSLQTSARNEQYF. CDR3 sequence (DNA): TGTGCCAGTAGCCTCCAGACTAGCGCACGGAACGAGCAGTACTTC. V gene TRBV19 combines with J gene TRBJ2-7, with 8 bases identical to TRBD2. Per the germline V gene, CDR1 is LNHDA and CDR2 is SQIVND (reference sequence). There are 15 residues in the CDR3. With V trimmed by 6 bases and J by 5 bases, 12 bases remained unmatched.

This chain joins TRBV5-1 and TRBJ2-7, with D perhaps TRBD2 (6 bases). Deletions cut 0 bases from V and 7 bases from J, with 14 bases between. Germline V lookup: CDR1 SGHRS, CDR2 YFSETQ. The CDR3 contains 14 residues. Here the CDR3 reads CASSLGEAAGEQYF. The CDR3 DNA reads as TGCGCCAGCAGCTTGGGGGAGGCCGCTGGGGAGCAGTACTTC.

The chain links TRBV29-1 to TRBJ2-3; TRBD1 aligns across 8 bases. Trimming at V came to 6 bases and at J to 14 bases, leaving 10 bases not matched to a gene. CDR3 length equals 11 residues. The germline V gene has CDR1 SQVTM and CDR2 ANQGSEA. The CDR3 protein is CSVDTRDRWYF. The CDR3 bases are TGCAGCGTCGATACTCGGGACAGGTGGTATTTT.

This chain links TRBV29-1 with TRBJ2-5, with TRBD2 matching over 7 bases. The CDR3 loop spans 11 amino acids. The V and J ends lost 3 bases and 5 bases, in that order; junction bases with no gene match: 0. Germline V lookup: CDR1 SQVTM, CDR2 ANQGSEA. The CDR3 protein is CSVDSGETQYF. DNA for the CDR3: TGCAGCGTTGATAGCGGGGAGACCCAGTACTTC.